The 20 T cell receptor beta chains given below trace back to one sample, sequenced in a study of T-cell reconstitution after alpha-beta-depleted transplantation in children. Unique molecular identifiers were used to barcode this TCRbeta library. TCRdb re-analysed the PCR reads in MiXCR, keeping a single row per CDR3 protein. Of about 460,000 distinct CDR3 sequences detected, 9.5% to 15% appear once; the ten largest clones hold less than 6.5%. Specimen: PBMCs from the stem cell graft donor, collected from the stem cell graft. Source of these receptors: a human donor who donated a stem cell graft to a child with combined immunodeficiency.

This clonotype occurred a few times. This chain joins TRBV12-3 or TRBV12-4 and TRBJ2-5; D is undetermined. The CDR3 runs to 14 residues. Trimming took 1 base from V and 5 from J, leaving 11 bases between them. This CDR3 is CASSLELFGETQYF. For the CDR3, the DNA is TGTGCCAGCAGTTTAGAGCTGTTCGGGGAGACCCAGTACTTC.

The V gene is TRBV12-3 or TRBV12-4, the J gene TRBJ1-2, with D maybe TRBD1 (6 bases). V was shortened by 3 bases and J by 6 bases, with 17 bases between the two germline ends. The CDR3 has 15 residues. CDR3 nucleotide sequence: TGTGCCAGCAGTTTTCGGCAGGGGAGGCTTGATGGCTACACCTTC. Translation gives CASSFRQGRLDGYTF.

The table lists this clonotype with a few counts. The chain is built from TRBV5-6 and TRBJ2-5; D not resolved. CDR3 length equals 15 residues. Germline loops: CDR1 SGHDT, CDR2 YYEEEE. The V end was cut by 0 bases, the J end by 7 bases, with 16 bases between. The CDR3 is CASSLEWPLDRTQYF. The CDR3, as DNA: TGTGCCAGCAGCTTGGAGTGGCCCCTAGATCGGACCCAGTACTTC.

This clonotype was observed a few times. The genes are TRBV12-3 or TRBV12-4 and TRBJ1-2; D not certain. Trimming removed 3 bases from V and 4 bases from J, with 9 bases in between. CDR3 length: 13 residues. This CDR3 reads CASSFGSAYGYTF. The CDR3 DNA is TGTGCCAGCAGTTTTGGCAGTGCCTATGGCTACACCTTC.

In its sample, this clonotype was seen a few times. The chain joins TRBV25-1 to TRBJ1-6; D is uncertain. CDR3 length: 14 residues. Germline CDR1 reads MGHDK; CDR2 reads SYGVNS. V was trimmed by 10 bases and J by 5 bases, leaving 15 bases between them. CDR3 residues: CATRRTGNNSPLHF. The DNA of the CDR3 is TGTGCCACGCGACGGACTGGGAATAATTCACCCCTCCACTTT.

This clonotype has more than one count but fewer than ten. The V call is TRBV6-1, the J call TRBJ1-5; D possibly corresponds to TRBD1 (5 bases). The V end lost 5 bases, the J end lost 7 bases, and 15 bases lay between the germline ends. Per the germline V gene, CDR1 is MNHNS and CDR2 is SASEGT. This CDR3 has 14 residues. Here the CDR3 reads CASSTPLREQPQHF. CDR3 in DNA: TGTGCCAGCAGTACCCCACTCAGGGAGCAGCCCCAGCATTTT.

This clonotype was counted at least ten times. The V call is TRBV27, the J call TRBJ2-3; D may correspond to TRBD1 or TRBD2 (5 bases each). Germline CDR1 is MNHEY and CDR2 is SMNVEV (reference sequence). The CDR3 extends over 16 amino acids. Trimming removed 7 bases from V and 5 bases from J, with 22 bases in between. The CDR3 spells CASTNRPRVQGDTQYF. CDR3 DNA: TGTGCCAGCACTAATAGACCGAGGGTGCAGGGAGATACGCAGTATTTT.

V and J are TRBV27 and TRBJ1-2, with D possibly being TRBD1 (5 bases). V was shortened by 5 bases and J by 4 bases, with 17 bases between the two germline ends. This CDR3 has 15 amino acids. Germline CDR1 and CDR2: MNHEY and SMNVEV (reference sequence). The CDR3 sequence: CASSPGTVKVYGYTF. In nucleotides, the CDR3 is TGTGCCAGCAGTCCAGGGACGGTCAAAGTCTATGGCTACACCTTC.

This clonotype was seen only a few times. The chain is built from TRBV5-5 and TRBJ2-1; 7 bases are a match to TRBD1. The CDR3 loop spans 18 amino acids. Trimming cost V 1 base and J 4 bases; bases outside gene matches: 14. Germline values: CDR1 SGHKS, CDR2 YYEKEE (reference sequence). The CDR3, as DNA: TGTGCCAGCAGCTTGCACCCTCCGGACAGGCGCCCATACAATGAGCAGTTCTTC. Amino acids: CASSLHPPDRRPYNEQFF.

The gene calls are TRBV10-3 and TRBJ2-7; 7 nucleotides align to TRBD1. This CDR3 contains 17 residues. Germline V gene lookup returns CDR1 ENHRY and CDR2 SYGVKD. V shed 3 bases, J shed 3 bases, and the junction held 14 bases outside the gene matches. For the CDR3, the DNA is TGTGCCATCAGTGATCCACCGGGACAGCCGATACACTACGAGCAGTACTTC. Its protein product is CAISDPPGQPIHYEQYF.

This clonotype was counted only a few times. The chain links TRBV20-1 to TRBJ1-4; D perhaps matches TRBD1 (6 bases). This CDR3 has 13 amino acids. Germline-derived CDR1 and CDR2 are DFQATT and SNEGSKA (reference sequence). V lost 6 bases to trimming and J lost 5 bases, with 13 bases between them. This CDR3 reads CSAGLGGNEKLFF. The CDR3 DNA reads as TGCAGTGCAGGACTAGGGGGAAATGAAAAACTGTTTTTT.

The V call is TRBV18, the J call TRBJ2-3; the D is unclear. Germline V gene sequence: CDR1 KGHSH, CDR2 LQKENI. The CDR3 totals 14 residues. V shed 3 bases and J shed 0 bases, with 7 bases lying between them. In DNA, the CDR3 is TGTGCCAGCTCACCTTCTAGTAGCACAGATACGCAGTATTTT. Residues: CASSPSSSTDTQYF.

This clonotype was counted between two and nine times. The V and J genes are TRBV9 and TRBJ2-1; a weak D match, TRBD2 (7 bases). V was cut by 4 bases and J by 0 bases, with 23 bases left in between. The CDR3 sequence is 19 residues long. Germline V CDR1 and CDR2: SGDLS, YYNGEE. The CDR3 spells CASSPWGGQWGSSYNEQFF. The CDR3, as DNA: TGTGCCAGCAGCCCGTGGGGGGGGCAGTGGGGAAGCTCCTACAATGAGCAGTTCTTC.

This clonotype was seen ten or more times. The rearrangement links TRBV5-1 to TRBJ2-3; 10 positions agree with TRBD1. The J segment lost 2 bases and the V segment lost 6 bases, leaving 6 bases of the junction unmatched. CDR1 and CDR2 from the germline V gene are SGHRS and YFSETQ. The CDR3 is made up of 15 amino acids. CDR3 DNA: TGCGCCAGCAAGGGACAGGGGCTTTACACAGATACGCAGTATTTT. Encoded protein: CASKGQGLYTDTQYF.

The CDR3 reads CASSASTSGLYNEQFF. For the CDR3, the DNA is TGTGCCAGCAGTGCCTCGACTAGCGGATTATACAATGAGCAGTTCTTC. The V call is TRBV25-1, the J call TRBJ2-1; 9 bases fit TRBD2. There are 16 residues in the CDR3. V trimming: 4 bases; J trimming: 4 bases; junction bases outside the gene matches: 8. The germline CDR1 and CDR2 sequences are MGHDK and SYGVNS.

CDR3 DNA: TGTGCCCGCTGTGCCGGGGGGGCGAACTCTTGGTACCAAGAGACCCAGTACTTC. This translates into CARCAGGANSWYQETQYF. The chain has TRBV3-1 and TRBJ2-5; TRBD2 aligns across 8 bases. The CDR3 totals 18 residues. CDR1 LGHDT and CDR2 YNNKEL come from the germline V gene (reference sequence). V dropped 11 bases and J dropped 0; count of bases not matched to a gene: 20.

This clonotype came up a few times. This chain uses TRBV30 with TRBJ1-4; D gene unclear. Germline CDR1 is GTSNPN and CDR2 is SVGIG (reference sequence). The CDR3 consists of 15 residues. The ends were cut back, 2 bases at V and 8 bases at J, with 18 bases in the middle. The CDR3 sequence: CAWSRLGASGEKLFF. Written as DNA, the CDR3 is TGTGCCTGGAGTCGATTGGGAGCTTCGGGGGAAAAACTGTTTTTT. The variable domain in full, with the rest retrieved from reference TRBV30 and TRBJ1-4, is SQTIHQWPATLVQPVGSPLSLECTVEGTSNPNLYWYRQAAGRGLQLLFYSVGIGQISSEVPQNLSASRPQDRQFILSSKKLLLSDSGFYLCAWSRLGASGEKLFFGSGTQLSVL.

This clonotype was recorded a few times. This chain joins TRBV20-1 and TRBJ1-2; D is possibly TRBD1 (6 bases). Deletions cut 3 bases from V and 4 bases from J, with 12 bases between. The CDR3 totals 13 residues. In germline, CDR1 is DFQATT, CDR2 SNEGSKA (reference sequence). The CDR3 loop is CSARRDTGYGYTF. In DNA, the CDR3 is TGCAGTGCTAGGAGGGACACGGGCTATGGCTACACCTTC.

This clonotype was counted many times. The chain uses TRBV4-3 and TRBJ2-7; D unclear. Germline V gene sequence: CDR1 LGHNA, CDR2 YSLEER. The V end was cut by 0 bases, the J end by 2 bases, with 11 bases between. The CDR3 runs 15 residues. The CDR3 sequence: CASSQDLNSAYEQYF. CDR3 nucleotides: TGCGCCAGCAGCCAAGATCTAAACTCAGCCTACGAGCAGTACTTC.

There are a few counts of this clonotype. The chain couples TRBV9 to TRBJ2-7; 9 nucleotides match TRBD1. The CDR3 consists of 14 residues. V shed 0 bases, J shed 4 bases, and the junction held 2 bases outside the gene matches. The germline V gene encodes CDR1 SGDLS and CDR2 YYNGEE. In DNA form, the CDR3 reads TGTGCCAGCAGCGTAGCGGGACAGGGTTACGAGCAGTACTTC. Protein: CASSVAGQGYEQYF.